The 6 T cell receptor beta chains below all came from one sample that was sequenced in a study of preoperative IRX-2 immunotherapy in early breast cancer. Sample treatment: preoperative locoregional IRX-2 cytokine immunotherapy. Repertoires were generated with immunoSEQ multiplex PCR, while TCRdb's copy carries only in-frame clones and drops some. The sample records 3,000 to 3,500 clones, around 80% being singletons. This specimen was tumor tissue, taken after IRX-2 immunotherapy. The origin of the receptors is a human donor with breast cancer.

The count of this clone is one. The genes are TRBV6-8 and TRBJ1-5; D is uncertain. V was shortened by 2 bases and J by 0 bases, with 17 bases between the two germline ends. Per germline, CDR1 MNHGY and CDR2 SAAAGT. This CDR3 spans 18 amino acids. This chain's CDR3 is CASSYLSWTDRSNQPQHF. The CDR3 bases are TGTGCCAGCAGTTACCTTTCCTGGACGGATCGTAGCAATCAGCCCCAGCATTTT.

V usage is TRBV6-7 and J usage is TRBJ2-1; possibly TRBD2 for D (6 bases). TRBV6-7 is an open reading frame whose function is uncertain. CDR3 length equals 15 residues. V was pared by 2 bases and J by 9 bases, with 17 bases between. In DNA form, the CDR3 reads TGTGCCAGCAGTTACCCACCGTCGGGAGAGCGTGAGCAGTTCTTC. This codes for CASSYPPSGEREQFF.

The chain is built from TRBV29-1 and TRBJ2-3, with TRBD1 matching 9 bases. This CDR3 spans 14 amino acids. Losses at the gene ends were 8 bases for V and 3 bases for J; bases not matched to a gene: 9. CDR1 and CDR2 from the germline V gene are SQVTM and ANQGSEA. The CDR3 here is CSLTGTGITDTQYF. In nucleotides, the CDR3 is TGCAGCTTAACCGGGACAGGGATTACAGATACGCAGTATTTT.

The chain employs TRBV23-1 and TRBJ2-6; D possibly corresponds to TRBD1 (5 bases). TRBV23-1 is assigned to the ORF class and has an uncertain function. V lost 6 bases, J lost 0 bases, and 15 bases lay in between. The CDR3 loop spans 17 amino acids. The CDR3 DNA follows: TGCGCCAGCAGCCAACAGGAGTCCCCCTCTGGGGCCAACGTCCTGACTTTC. It codes for CASSQQESPSGANVLTF.

Only a few counts were recorded for this clone. The chain carries TRBV14 and TRBJ1-1; weak D call: TRBD1 (6 bases). V was clipped by 2 bases and J by 6 bases, with 13 bases between them. The CDR3 consists of 14 residues. Germline CDR1 is SGHDN and CDR2 is FVKESK. The DNA of the CDR3 is TGTGCCAGCAGCCAATTTCAGGGGACGGCTGAAGCTTTCTTT. Translating it yields CASSQFQGTAEAFF.

This clone appeared a single time. V is TRBV19 and J is TRBJ2-7; 9 bases are a match to TRBD1. Trimming at V came to 3 bases and at J to 3 bases, leaving 6 bases not matched to a gene. In germline, CDR1 is LNHDA, CDR2 SQIVND (reference sequence). CDR3 length equals 15 residues. The CDR3 DNA is TGTGCCAGTAGTATCCGGGACAGGGATTTCTACGAGCAGTACTTC. Translation: CASSIRDRDFYEQYF.